The 25 T cell receptor beta chains below were found in one sample sequenced in a study of cytomegalovirus exposure and HLA in healthy donors. A multiplex PCR was run with 60 Vbeta primers and 13 Jbeta primers. Method: immunoSEQ multiplex PCR; TCRdb's copy keeps in-frame clones and lacks some. The table includes 210,000 or so clones, approximately 80% detected once. Source material: PBMCs. The receptors originated from a girl aged 5-17 years in good health and CMV-seronegative.

For this clone: Compared with germline, one end of the junction differs, possibly owing to a read error. The rearrangement uses TRBV7-9 and TRBJ2-3, with 7 nucleotides matching TRBD1. CDR3 length: 15 residues. Germline CDR1 reads SEHNR; CDR2 reads FQNEAQ (reference sequence). The CDR3 nucleotides read TGTTCCAGCACCGCTATACGACAGGGCATCAATACGCAGTATTTT. Residues: CSSTAIRQGINTQYF.

The chain uses TRBV7-9 and TRBJ2-2, with 7 bases identical to TRBD1. Germline V gene sequence: CDR1 SEHNR, CDR2 FQNEAQ (reference sequence). The CDR3 loop spans 16 amino acids. Trimming removed 1 base from V and 5 bases from J; junction bases left unmatched: 7. The CDR3 reads CASSLEAGRGTGELFF. CDR3 sequence (DNA): TGTGCCAGCAGCTTAGAGGCCGGCAGGGGGACCGGGGAGCTGTTTTTT.

The chain has TRBV19 and TRBJ2-7, with 9 bases lining up with TRBD1. In germline, CDR1 is LNHDA, CDR2 SQIVND (reference sequence). The CDR3 consists of 13 residues. V lost 5 bases and J lost 5; bases outside the gene matches: 4. The CDR3 region has the DNA TGTGCCAGTAGTGGACAGGGGACCCACGAGCAGTACTTC. It specifies CASSGQGTHEQYF.

The chain uses TRBV11-1 and TRBJ1-2; unclear D gene. Trimming pared 5 bases from V and 6 bases from J, leaving 13 bases between. The CDR3 is 13 residues long. The germline V gene encodes CDR1 SGHAT and CDR2 FQDESV (reference sequence). The CDR3 nucleotides are TGTGCCAGCAGCCAATCGGGGTCGGATGGCTACACCTTC. This encodes CASSQSGSDGYTF.

This sequence joins TRBV9 and TRBJ2-1, with 7 bases lining up with TRBD2. This CDR3 spans 15 amino acids. The V gene's germline CDR1 is SGDLS and CDR2 YYNGEE. V lost 1 base, J lost 5 bases, and 6 bases stayed unmatched. The DNA of the CDR3 is TGTGCCAGCAGCGTAATTCGCGGGGGTGACAATGAGCAGTTCTTC. Translated, it gives CASSVIRGGDNEQFF. The full variable domain, in which reference TRBV9 and TRBJ2-1 provide the parts outside the CDR3, is DSGVTQTPKHLITATGQRVTLRCSPRSGDLSVYWYQQSLDQGLQFLIQYYNGEERAKGNILERFSAQQFPDLHSELNLSSLELGDSALYFCASSVIRGGDNEQFFGPGTRLTVL.

This CDR3 is CASSLNGQGAKEKLFF. The CDR3 region has the DNA TGTGCCAGCAGCTTAAACGGACAGGGGGCAAAGGAAAAACTGTTTTTT. The chain combines TRBV7-8 with TRBJ1-4, with 11 bases aligning to TRBD1. Looked up from germline, CDR1 is SGHVS and CDR2 is FQNEAQ. Trimming at V came to 2 bases and at J to 8 bases, leaving 7 bases not matched to a gene. CDR3 length equals 16 residues.

The chain couples TRBV28 to TRBJ2-5; a weak D match, TRBD2 (5 bases). With 6 bases removed from V and 5 bases from J, the gap between germline ends came to 13 bases. The CDR3 loop spans 13 amino acids. Per the germline V gene, CDR1 is MDHEN and CDR2 is SYDVKM. CDR3 protein: CASSPGIGETQYF. Written as DNA, the CDR3 is TGTGCCAGCAGCCCCGGGATTGGGGAGACCCAGTACTTC.

The J gene is TRBJ1-5, the V gene TRBV27; the match to TRBD1 covers 8 bases. V shed 2 bases, J shed 6 bases, and the junction held 9 bases outside the gene matches. Looked up from germline, CDR1 is MNHEY and CDR2 is SMNVEV (reference sequence). CDR3 length equals 16 residues. CDR3 loop: CASSLTSTGVVQPQHF. The CDR3 DNA follows: TGTGCCAGCAGTTTAACCTCGACAGGGGTGGTTCAGCCCCAGCATTTT.

This chain links TRBV25-1 with TRBJ2-1; weak D call: TRBD2 (5 bases). Trimming took 3 bases from V and 0 from J, leaving 12 bases between them. Germline-derived CDR1 and CDR2 are MGHDK and SYGVNS. This CDR3 is 16 amino acids long. CDR3 bases: TGTGCCAGCAGTGACTCGGGGAGAGTCTCCTACAATGAGCAGTTCTTC. It codes for CASSDSGRVSYNEQFF. Full variable domain (outside the CDR3, taken from reference TRBV25-1 and TRBJ2-1): EADIYQTPRYLVIGTGKKITLECSQTMGHDKMYWYQQDPGMELHLIHYSYGVNSTEKGDLSSESTVSRIRTEHFPLTLESARPSHTSQYLCASSDSGRVSYNEQFFGPGTRLTVL.

This chain joins TRBV2 and TRBJ2-1, with 13 bases lining up with TRBD2. In germline, CDR1 is SNHLY, CDR2 FYNNEI. J gave up 7 bases and V 2 bases, and 8 bases lay outside the gene matches. The CDR3 contains 17 residues. CDR3 nucleotide sequence: TGTGCCAGCAGTGAAACAACTAGCGGGAGGGCCAAGAATGAGCAGTTCTTC. This sequence encodes CASSETTSGRAKNEQFF. Together with reference TRBV2 and TRBJ2-1, the CDR3 gives the full variable domain: EPEVTQTPSHQVTQMGQEVILRCVPISNHLYFYWYRQILGQKVEFLVSFYNNEISEKSEIFDDQFSVERPDGSNFTLKIRSTKLEDSAMYFCASSETTSGRAKNEQFFGPGTRLTVL.

V gene TRBV11-2 combines with J gene TRBJ2-2; D might be TRBD2 (6 bases). Germline loops: CDR1 SGHAT, CDR2 FQNNGV. This CDR3 is built from 13 residues. The V end lost 4 bases, the J end lost 4 bases, and 7 bases lay between the germline ends. This CDR3 reads CASSWRGTGELFF. CDR3 nucleotides: TGTGCCAGCAGCTGGAGGGGCACCGGGGAGCTGTTTTTT.

The chain combines TRBV5-1 with TRBJ1-1, with a possible D match to TRBD1 (5 bases). With 4 bases removed from V and 0 bases from J, the gap between germline ends came to 25 bases. The CDR3 totals 19 residues. CDR1 and CDR2 from the germline V gene are SGHRS and YFSETQ. The CDR3 region is CASSNRSRTPIFMNTEAFF. In nucleotides, the CDR3 is TGCGCCAGCAGCAACCGTTCTAGGACACCTATATTCATGAACACTGAAGCTTTCTTT.

J is TRBJ1-2 and V is TRBV10-3; TRBD1 is a possible D gene (5 bases). The CDR3 has 17 residues. Germline V gene data show CDR1 as ENHRY and CDR2 as SYGVKD. V was shortened by 6 bases and J by 8 bases, with 28 bases between the two germline ends. CDR3 bases: TGTGCCATCAGGGACCGTGTTGGAAGGAGGGGAGGGGAAGGCTACACCTTC. It specifies CAIRDRVGRRGGEGYTF.

This chain connects TRBV2 to TRBJ2-1; no clear D. CDR3 length: 11 amino acids. The germline V and J ends were trimmed by 5 bases and 6 bases, with 5 bases remaining between them. CDR1 and CDR2 (germline): SNHLY, FYNNEI. The CDR3 region is CASSFSNEQFF. CDR3 nucleotide sequence: TGTGCCAGCAGTTTCTCCAATGAGCAGTTCTTC. The full variable domain, completed using reference TRBV2 and TRBJ2-1, is EPEVTQTPSHQVTQMGQEVILRCVPISNHLYFYWYRQILGQKVEFLVSFYNNEISEKSEIFDDQFSVERPDGSNFTLKIRSTKLEDSAMYFCASSFSNEQFFGPGTRLTVL.

This chain connects TRBV30 to TRBJ2-3, with 13 bases that match TRBD2. This CDR3 region has 14 residues. V lost 5 bases to trimming and J lost 11 bases; unmatched junction nucleotides: 10. Germline V CDR1 and CDR2: GTSNPN, SVGIG (reference sequence). CDR3 coding DNA: TGTGCCTGGGGGGCGGGAACTAGCGGGGGGGTGCAGTATTTT. Amino acid sequence: CAWGAGTSGGVQYF.

This rearrangement joins TRBV6-5 to TRBJ2-2; D gene unclear. CDR1 is MNHEY and CDR2 is SVGAGI in the germline V gene. The CDR3 length is 12 residues. V lost 3 bases and J lost 7, with 6 bases in between. The CDR3 DNA reads TGTGCCAGCAGTTATTTCAGCGGGGAGCTGTTTTTT. Protein sequence: CASSYFSGELFF.

This clone was recorded only once. The rearrangement joins TRBV30 to TRBJ1-6, with D hard to call. The CDR3 contains 13 residues. Germline-derived CDR1 and CDR2 are GTSNPN and SVGIG (reference sequence). The germline V and J ends were trimmed by 1 base and 7 bases, with 8 bases remaining between them. The DNA of the CDR3 is TGTGCCTGGAGTGGCCGGTTAAATTCACCCCTCCACTTT. Protein sequence: CAWSGRLNSPLHF.

In this sample, this clone turned up once. The CDR3 coding sequence is TGTGCCAGCAGCAAAGTGTGCCGGGACACCAACTCTGGAAACACCATATATTTT. It is translated as CASSKVCRDTNSGNTIYF. The chain employs TRBV21-1 and TRBJ1-3; the table calls TRBD1, which could not be checked here. TRBV21-1 is listed as a pseudogene. The CDR3 is made up of 18 amino acids.

The count of this clone is one. This sequence joins TRBV6-6 and TRBJ1-5, with D perhaps matching TRBD1 (5 bases). Germline V gives CDR1 MNHNY, CDR2 SVGAGI (reference sequence). Deletions cut 0 bases from V and 4 bases from J, with 13 bases between. This CDR3 is built from 16 residues. The CDR3 is CASSYSAGPGNQPQHF. CDR3 DNA: TGTGCCAGCAGTTACTCCGCGGGGCCCGGGAATCAGCCCCAGCATTTT.

CDR3 residues: CASSSSTSSYNEQFF. DNA of the CDR3: TGTGCCAGCAGTTCCTCTACTAGCTCCTACAATGAGCAGTTCTTC. V and J are TRBV6-6 and TRBJ2-1; TRBD2 is a possible D gene (5 bases). The CDR3 runs 15 residues. Germline CDR1 MNHNY, CDR2 SVGAGI (reference sequence). The V and J ends lost 4 bases and 0 bases respectively, with 10 bases between them.

J is TRBJ2-1 and V is TRBV2; unclear D gene. Germline CDR1 and CDR2: SNHLY and FYNNEI. The CDR3 contains 14 residues. The germline V and J ends were trimmed by 6 bases and 3 bases, with 12 bases remaining between them. CDR3 in amino acids: CASRANGGYNEQFF. CDR3 nucleotides: TGTGCCAGCAGGGCCAACGGCGGCTACAATGAGCAGTTCTTC.

V and J are TRBV30 and TRBJ2-7; D possibly corresponds to TRBD2 (6 bases). From germline, CDR1 is GTSNPN and CDR2 SVGIG (reference sequence). V lost 4 bases to trimming and J lost 0 bases, with 13 bases between them. CDR3 length: 14 residues. The CDR3 DNA follows: TGTGCCTGGAAAGTAGCGGACCGCTCCTACGAGCAGTACTTC. Its translation is CAWKVADRSYEQYF.

This chain links TRBV6-6 with TRBJ1-1, with D hard to call. The CDR3 has 14 residues. Trimming took 0 bases from V and 3 from J, leaving 8 bases between them. Germline lookup yields CDR1 MNHNY and CDR2 SVGAGI (reference sequence). The CDR3 DNA reads as TGTGCCAGCAGTTACTCGAGTTCGTACACTGAAGCTTTCTTT. Its translation: CASSYSSSYTEAFF.

This chain links TRBV28 with TRBJ2-6, with D maybe TRBD2 (5 bases). The V and J ends lost 5 bases and 2 bases respectively, with 10 bases between them. The CDR3 sequence is 15 residues long. CDR1 is MDHEN, CDR2 SYDVKM, per germline. The CDR3 nucleotides read TGTGCCAGCAGTCTCGTGGGAGCTGGGGCCAACGTCCTGACTTTC. This gives the protein CASSLVGAGANVLTF.

The V gene is TRBV7-9, the J gene TRBJ2-1, with 8 bases aligning to TRBD2. The trim removed 8 bases at V and 6 bases at J, leaving 12 bases unmatched. The CDR3 is 15 residues long. CDR1 is SEHNR and CDR2 is FQNEAQ in the germline V gene (reference sequence). The CDR3 region has the DNA TGTGCCAGCGGGGAAGGGACTAGTTTTCGCAATGAGCAGTTCTTC. It yields the protein CASGEGTSFRNEQFF.